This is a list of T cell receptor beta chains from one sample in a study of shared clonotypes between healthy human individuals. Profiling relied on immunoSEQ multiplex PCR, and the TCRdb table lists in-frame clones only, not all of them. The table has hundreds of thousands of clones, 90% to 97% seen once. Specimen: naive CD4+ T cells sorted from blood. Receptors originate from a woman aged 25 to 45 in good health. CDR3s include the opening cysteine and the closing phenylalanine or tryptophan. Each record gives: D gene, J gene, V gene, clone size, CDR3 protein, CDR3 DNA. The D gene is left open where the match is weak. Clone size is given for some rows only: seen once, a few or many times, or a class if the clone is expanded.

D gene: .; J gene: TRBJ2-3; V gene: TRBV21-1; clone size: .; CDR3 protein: CASSKSGLAGHTDTQYF; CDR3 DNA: TGTGCCAGCAGCAAATCCGGGCTAGCGGGCCACACAGATACGCAGTATTTT
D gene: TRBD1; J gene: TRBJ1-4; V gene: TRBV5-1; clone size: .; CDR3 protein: CASSLKYSGTGRPATNEKLFF; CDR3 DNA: TGCGCCAGCAGTCTGAAATATTCCGGGACAGGGAGGCCAGCAACTAATGAAAAACTGTTTTTT
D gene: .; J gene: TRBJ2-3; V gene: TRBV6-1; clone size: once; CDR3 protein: CASSADLPDTQYF; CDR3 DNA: TGTGCCAGCAGTGCGGACCTTCCTGATACGCAGTATTTT
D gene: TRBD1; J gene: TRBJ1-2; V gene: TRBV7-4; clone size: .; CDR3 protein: CASSLGETGADRVGIGYTF; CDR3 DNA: TGTGCCAGCAGCTTAGGGGAGACGGGGGCAGACAGGGTCGGAATCGGCTACACCTTC
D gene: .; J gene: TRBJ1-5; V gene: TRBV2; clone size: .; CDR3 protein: CASSDPTRPAGGNQPQHF; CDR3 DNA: TGTGCCAGCAGTGACCCAACCCGCCCCGCCGGGGGCAATCAGCCCCAGCATTTT
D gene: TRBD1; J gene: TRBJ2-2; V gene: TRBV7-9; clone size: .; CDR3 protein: CASSWTTGAGGELFF; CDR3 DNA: TGTGCCAGCAGCTGGACGACAGGGGCGGGCGGGGAGCTGTTTTTT
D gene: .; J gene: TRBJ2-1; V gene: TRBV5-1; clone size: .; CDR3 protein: CASSSSPGSYNEQFF; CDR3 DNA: TGCGCCAGCAGCTCCAGCCCGGGATCCTACAATGAGCAGTTCTTC
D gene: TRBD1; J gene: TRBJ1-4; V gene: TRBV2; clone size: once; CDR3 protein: CASSGGPGGEKLFF; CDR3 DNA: TGTGCCAGCAGTGGAGGGCCAGGGGGTGAAAAACTGTTTTTT
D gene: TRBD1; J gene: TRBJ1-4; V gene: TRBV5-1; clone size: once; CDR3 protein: CASSDHGTGGAKLFF; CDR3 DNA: TGCGCCAGCAGCGACCATGGGACAGGGGGCGCGAAACTGTTTTTT
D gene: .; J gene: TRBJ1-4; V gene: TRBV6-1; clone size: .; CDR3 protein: CASSWRENEKLFF; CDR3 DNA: TGTGCCAGCAGCTGGAGGGAAAATGAAAAACTGTTTTTT
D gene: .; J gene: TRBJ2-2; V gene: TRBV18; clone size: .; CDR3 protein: CASSQSNTGELFF; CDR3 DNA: TGTGCCAGCTCACAGTCCAACACCGGGGAGCTGTTTTTT
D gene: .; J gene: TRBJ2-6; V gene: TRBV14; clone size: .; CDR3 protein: CASSQAEYGTGANVLTF; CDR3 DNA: TGTGCCAGCAGCCAGGCTGAATATGGGACAGGGGCCAACGTCCTGACTTTC
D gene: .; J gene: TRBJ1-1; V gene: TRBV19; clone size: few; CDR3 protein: CASRTTEAFF; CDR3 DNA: TGTGCCAGTAGGACCACTGAAGCTTTCTTT
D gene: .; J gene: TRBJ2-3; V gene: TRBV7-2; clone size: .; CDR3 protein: CASSLALAAGDTQYF; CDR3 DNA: TGTGCCAGCAGCTTAGCTCTTGCGGCAGGGGATACGCAGTATTTT
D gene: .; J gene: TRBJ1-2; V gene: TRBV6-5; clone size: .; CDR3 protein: CASSYSRGNYGYTF; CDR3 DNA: TGTGCCAGCAGTTACTCCCGGGGGAACTATGGCTACACCTTC
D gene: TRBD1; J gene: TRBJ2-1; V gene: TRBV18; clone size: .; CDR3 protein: CASSPGDRPYNEQFF; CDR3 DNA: TGTGCCAGCTCACCAGGGGACAGACCCTACAATGAGCAGTTCTTC
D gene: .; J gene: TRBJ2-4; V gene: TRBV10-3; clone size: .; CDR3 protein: CAISRELAKNIQYF; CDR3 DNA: TGTGCCATCAGTCGGGAGCTAGCCAAAAACATTCAGTACTTC
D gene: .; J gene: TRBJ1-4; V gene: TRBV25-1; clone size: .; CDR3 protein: CASSAPGGEKLFF; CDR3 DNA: TGTGCCAGCAGTGCCCCGGGGGGGGAAAAACTGTTTTTT
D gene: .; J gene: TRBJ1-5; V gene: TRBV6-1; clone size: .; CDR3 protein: CASSEGGDLQPQHF; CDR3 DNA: TGTGCCAGCAGTGAAGGAGGGGATTTGCAGCCCCAGCATTTT
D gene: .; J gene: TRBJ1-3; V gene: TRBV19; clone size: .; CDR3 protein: CASSTSPGTATSGNTIYF; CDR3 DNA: TGTGCCAGTAGTACCAGTCCCGGGACGGCGACCTCTGGAAACACCATATATTTT
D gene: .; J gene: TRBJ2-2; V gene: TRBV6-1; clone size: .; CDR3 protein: CASFDRPTGELFF; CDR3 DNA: TGTGCCAGTTTCGATCGCCCGACCGGGGAGCTGTTTTTT
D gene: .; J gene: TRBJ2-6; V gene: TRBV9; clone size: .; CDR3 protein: CASSPRTGTPNSGANVLTF; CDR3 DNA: TGTGCCAGCAGCCCTCGAACCGGGACACCGAACTCTGGGGCCAACGTCCTGACTTTC
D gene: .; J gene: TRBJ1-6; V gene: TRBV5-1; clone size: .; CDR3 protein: CASSLEPQTNSPLHF; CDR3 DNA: TGCGCCAGCAGCTTGGAGCCCCAGACAAATTCACCCCTCCACTTT
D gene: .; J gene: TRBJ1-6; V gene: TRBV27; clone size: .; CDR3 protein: CASSRLHSSYNSPLHF; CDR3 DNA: TGTGCCAGCAGTAGGCTTCATAGCTCCTATAATTCACCCCTCCACTTT
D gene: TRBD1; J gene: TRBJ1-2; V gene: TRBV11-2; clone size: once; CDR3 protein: CASSFRTPRQGANGGYTF; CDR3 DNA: TGTGCCAGCAGCTTTAGGACCCCGAGGCAGGGGGCGAATGGGGGCTACACCTTC
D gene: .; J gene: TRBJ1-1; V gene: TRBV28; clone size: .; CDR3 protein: CASSITGPPNTEAFF; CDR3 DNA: TGTGCCAGCAGCATAACAGGGCCGCCGAACACTGAAGCTTTCTTT
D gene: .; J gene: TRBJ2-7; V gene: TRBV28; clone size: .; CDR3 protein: CASSFPPTGQYF; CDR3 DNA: TGTGCCAGCAGTTTCCCCCCCACCGGGCAGTACTTC
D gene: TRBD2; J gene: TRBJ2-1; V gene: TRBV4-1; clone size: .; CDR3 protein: CASSQAAGDYEQFF; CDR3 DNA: TGCGCCAGCAGCCAAGCTGCGGGAGACTATGAGCAGTTCTTC
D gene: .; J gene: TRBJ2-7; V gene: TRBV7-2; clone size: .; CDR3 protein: CASSLAGRSSYEQYF; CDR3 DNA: TGTGCCAGCAGCTTAGCGGGGAGGAGCTCCTACGAGCAGTACTTC
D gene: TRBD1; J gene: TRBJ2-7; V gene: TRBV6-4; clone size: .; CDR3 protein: CASSDSSPDRVSYEQYF; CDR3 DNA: TGTGCCAGCAGTGACTCGAGTCCAGACAGGGTCTCCTACGAGCAGTACTTC
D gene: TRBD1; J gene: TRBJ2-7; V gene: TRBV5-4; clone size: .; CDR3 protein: CASSRPGQGRKYEQYF; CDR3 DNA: TGTGCCAGCAGCCGACCGGGACAGGGCAGAAAATACGAGCAGTACTTC
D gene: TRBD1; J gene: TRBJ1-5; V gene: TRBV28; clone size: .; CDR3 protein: CASQHRDRGFQPQHF; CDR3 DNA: TGTGCCAGCCAGCACCGGGACAGGGGCTTCCAGCCCCAGCATTTT
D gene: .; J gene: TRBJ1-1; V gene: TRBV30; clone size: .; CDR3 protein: CAWSVGRRTEAFF; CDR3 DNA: TGTGCCTGGAGTGTTGGACGGCGCACTGAAGCTTTCTTT
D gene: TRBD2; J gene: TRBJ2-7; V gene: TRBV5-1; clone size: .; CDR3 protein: CASSKYRQRDYSYEQYF; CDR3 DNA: TGCGCCAGCAGCAAATATCGACAGAGGGACTACTCCTACGAGCAGTACTTC
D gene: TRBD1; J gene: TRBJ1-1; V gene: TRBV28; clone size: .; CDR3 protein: CASSPWTGKNTEAFF; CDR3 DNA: TGTGCCAGCAGCCCCTGGACAGGGAAAAACACTGAAGCTTTCTTT
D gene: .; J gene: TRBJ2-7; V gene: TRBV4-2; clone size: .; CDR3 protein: CASSGWDAWEQYF; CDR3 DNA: TGTGCCAGCAGCGGGTGGGACGCATGGGAGCAGTACTTC
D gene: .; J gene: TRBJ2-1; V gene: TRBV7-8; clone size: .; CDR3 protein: CASSLGGSGVTGEQFF; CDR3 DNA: TGTGCCAGCAGCTTAGGCGGGTCGGGAGTTACTGGTGAGCAGTTCTTC
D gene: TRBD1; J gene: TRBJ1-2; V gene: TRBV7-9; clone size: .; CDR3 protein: CASSIGQGASNYGYTF; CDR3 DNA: TGTGCCAGCAGCATCGGACAGGGGGCTTCTAACTATGGCTACACCTTC
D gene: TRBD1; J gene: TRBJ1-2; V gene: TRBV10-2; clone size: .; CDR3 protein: CASSGQGQGYGYTF; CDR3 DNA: TGCGCCAGCAGTGGTCAGGGACAGGGCTATGGCTACACCTTC
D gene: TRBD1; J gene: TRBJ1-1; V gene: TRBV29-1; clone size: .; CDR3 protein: CSVGQGYMNTEAFF; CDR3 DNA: TGCAGCGTAGGACAGGGTTACATGAACACTGAAGCTTTCTTT
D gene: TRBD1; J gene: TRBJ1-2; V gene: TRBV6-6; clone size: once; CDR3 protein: CASSTGDYGYTF; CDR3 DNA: TGTGCCAGCAGTACAGGGGACTATGGCTACACCTTC
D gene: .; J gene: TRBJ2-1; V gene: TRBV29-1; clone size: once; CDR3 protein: CSVDPSGHNEQFF; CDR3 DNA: TGCAGCGTTGATCCCAGCGGTCACAATGAGCAGTTCTTC
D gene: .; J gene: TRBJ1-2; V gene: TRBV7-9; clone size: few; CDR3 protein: CASSNHAGYGYTF; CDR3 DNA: TGTGCCAGCAGTAACCATGCGGGATATGGCTACACCTTC
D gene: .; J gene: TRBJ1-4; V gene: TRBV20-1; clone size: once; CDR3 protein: CSANKREKLFF; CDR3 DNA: TGCAGTGCTAATAAAAGGGAAAAACTGTTTTTT
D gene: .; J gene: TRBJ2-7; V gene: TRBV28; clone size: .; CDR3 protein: CASRLLVKAEQYF; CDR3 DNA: TGTGCCAGCAGGCTACTGGTTAAAGCCGAGCAGTACTTC
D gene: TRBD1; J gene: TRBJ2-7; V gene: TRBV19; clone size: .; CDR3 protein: CASSPPIGTATYEQYF; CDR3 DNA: TGTGCCAGTAGCCCCCCCATCGGGACAGCCACCTACGAGCAGTACTTC
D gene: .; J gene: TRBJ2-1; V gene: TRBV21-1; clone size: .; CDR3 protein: CASSQNHNNEQFF; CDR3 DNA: TGTGCCAGCAGCCAGAACCACAACAATGAGCAGTTCTTC
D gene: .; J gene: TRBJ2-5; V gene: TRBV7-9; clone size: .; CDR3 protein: CASSIGLIEETQYF; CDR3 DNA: TGTGCCAGCAGCATTGGACTGATCGAAGAGACCCAGTACTTC
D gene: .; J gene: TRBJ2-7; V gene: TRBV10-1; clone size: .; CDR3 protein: CASTPEFYSYEQYF; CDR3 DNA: TGCGCCAGCACCCCTGAATTCTACTCCTACGAGCAGTACTTC
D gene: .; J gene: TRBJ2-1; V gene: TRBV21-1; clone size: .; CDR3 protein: CASRYPYNEQFF; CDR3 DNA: TGTGCCAGCAGATACCCCTACAATGAGCAGTTCTTC
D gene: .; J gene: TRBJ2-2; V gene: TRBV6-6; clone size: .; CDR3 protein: CASSPRLNTGELFF; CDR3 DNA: TGTGCCAGCAGCCCCCGTCTGAACACCGGGGAGCTGTTTTTT
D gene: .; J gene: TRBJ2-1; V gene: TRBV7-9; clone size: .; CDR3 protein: CASSSGVGGGTYNEQFF; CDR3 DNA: TGTGCCAGCAGCTCAGGGGTGGGCGGGGGAACCTACAATGAGCAGTTCTTC
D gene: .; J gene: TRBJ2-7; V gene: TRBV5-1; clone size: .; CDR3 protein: CASSLGPSDHEQYF; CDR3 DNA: TGCGCCAGCAGCCTCGGTCCGTCGGATCACGAGCAGTACTTC
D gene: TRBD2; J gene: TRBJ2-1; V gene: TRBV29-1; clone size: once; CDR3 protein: CSVEDRGLAGYNEQFF; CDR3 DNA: TGCAGCGTTGAAGATCGGGGACTAGCGGGTTACAATGAGCAGTTCTTC
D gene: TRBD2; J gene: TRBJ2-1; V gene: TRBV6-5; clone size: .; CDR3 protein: CASSRTGTRNEQFF; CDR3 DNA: TGTGCCAGCAGTCGGACCGGGACTAGGAATGAGCAGTTCTTC
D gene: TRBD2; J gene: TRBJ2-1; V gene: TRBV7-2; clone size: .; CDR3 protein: CASSPGTSGIRYEQFF; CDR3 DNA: TGTGCCAGCAGCCCAGGGACTAGCGGGATCCGCTATGAGCAGTTCTTC
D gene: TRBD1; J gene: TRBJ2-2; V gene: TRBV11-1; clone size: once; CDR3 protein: CASRLSVGQLDTGELFF; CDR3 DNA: TGTGCCAGCAGACTCTCCGTGGGACAGCTGGACACCGGGGAGCTGTTTTTT
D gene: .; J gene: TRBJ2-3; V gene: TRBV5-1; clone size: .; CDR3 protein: CASSLVGFGTDTQYF; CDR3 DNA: TGCGCCAGCAGCTTGGTGGGGTTCGGCACAGATACGCAGTATTTT
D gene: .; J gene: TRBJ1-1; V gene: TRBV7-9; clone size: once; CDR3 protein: CASSLGQTNTEAFF; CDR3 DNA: TGTGCCAGCAGCCTAGGACAGACGAACACTGAAGCTTTCTTT